The clone carrying this T cell receptor (beta chain) was observed a handful of times. Its antigen is unknown. Amplification of TCR alpha and beta CDR3 regions from RNA used iRepertoire nested multiplex PCR. TCRdb itself ran the multiplex PCR reads through MiXCR, one entry per CDR3 protein. This table has over 70,000 distinct CDR3 sequences, less than 30% appearing once. This specimen comes from a study of glioma-infiltrating T cells. This CDR3 contains 17 residues. After removal of 5 bases from V and 0 bases from J, the junction contained 6 bases not matched to a gene. Germline CDR1 and CDR2: LNHDA and SQIVND (reference sequence). Points from the study as a whole: Very few CDR3 sequences were shared between tissue and blood. Non-neoplastic patients had below-expected tissue-blood divergence, while all gliomas exceeded expectation.

The clonotype originates from a human donor with low-grade glioma or glioblastoma, undergoing nonglioma brain surgery, or in good health (not recorded which). The V gene is TRBV19, the J gene TRBJ1-4, with 10 bases that match TRBD1. Sequencing was done on a sample of glioma tissue, nonneoplastic brain tissue, or PBMCs (not recorded which). CDR3 coding DNA: TGTGCCAGTAGTGGACGGACAGGGGGGTCAACTAATGAAAAACTGTTTTTT. Translating it yields CASSGRTGGSTNEKLFF.